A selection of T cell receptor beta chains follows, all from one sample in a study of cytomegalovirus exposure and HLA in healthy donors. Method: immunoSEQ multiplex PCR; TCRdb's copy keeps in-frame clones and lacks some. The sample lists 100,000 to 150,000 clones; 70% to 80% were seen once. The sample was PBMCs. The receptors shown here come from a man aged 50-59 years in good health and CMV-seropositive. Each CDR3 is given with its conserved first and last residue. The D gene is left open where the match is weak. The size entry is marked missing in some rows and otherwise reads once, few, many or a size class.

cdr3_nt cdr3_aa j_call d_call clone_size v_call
TGTGCTAGTGGTTTGGTACCGGCGGGAGATACGCAGTATTTT CASGLVPAGDTQYF TRBJ2-3 NA NA TRBV12-5
TGCGCCAGCAGCTCCCAGCGGACAGGGAGGGAGACCCAGTACTTC CASSSQRTGRETQYF TRBJ2-5 TRBD1 once TRBV5-1
TGCGCCAGCAGCTTGCGGCGGGAGGGGAACGGGGAGCTGTTTTTT CASSLRREGNGELFF TRBJ2-2 TRBD2 NA TRBV5-1
TGTGCCAGTAGTACCCTACAGGGAATCCAGCGGTACGGCTACACCTTC CASSTLQGIQRYGYTF TRBJ1-2 NA NA TRBV19
TGTGCCAGTAGTTGGACTAGCGGGCAAGAGACCCAGTACTTC CASSWTSGQETQYF TRBJ2-5 TRBD2 NA TRBV19
TGTGCCAGCAGTTTCCCGGGTGGTACTGAAGCTTTCTTT CASSFPGGTEAFF TRBJ1-1 NA once TRBV28
TGTGCCAGTTCGGGACTAGCGGGACGTGGTGAGCAGTTCTTC CASSGLAGRGEQFF TRBJ2-1 TRBD2 few TRBV6-5
TGTGCCAGCAGCCCTCTTAGAGGGGGACCGGGGGAGCAGTACTTC CASSPLRGGPGEQYF TRBJ2-7 NA NA TRBV7-2
TGTGCCAGCAGTTTTCCGTTAGGGGTTGCGGACGAGCAGTACTTC CASSFPLGVADEQYF TRBJ2-7 NA NA TRBV28
TGTGCCAGCAGTTTCGACAGGGCGGAGACCCAGTACTTC CASSFDRAETQYF TRBJ2-5 TRBD1 NA TRBV5-6
TGCGCCAGCAGCGACGGGACAGGGAGTCCCGGGGAGCTGTTTTTT CASSDGTGSPGELFF TRBJ2-2 TRBD1 NA TRBV5-1
TGTGCCAGCAGCTTGGAATCAGGGGGCATCCAGCCCCAGCATTTT CASSLESGGIQPQHF TRBJ1-5 TRBD1 once TRBV7-2
TGTGCCAGTAGAGACATTCCGGGAGGCCCTGAAGCTTTCTTT CASRDIPGGPEAFF TRBJ1-1 NA NA TRBV19
TGTGCCAGCAGACTTCCCCCGGGTGGCGAGCAGTACTTC CASRLPPGGEQYF TRBJ2-7 NA NA TRBV6-5
TGCGCCAGCAGCCAGCGAGGGTCGGACGAGCAGTACTTC CASSQRGSDEQYF TRBJ2-7 NA NA TRBV4-3
TGTGCCACCAGCAGCGGGAGCAAGGATGAGCAGTTCTTC CATSSGSKDEQFF TRBJ2-1 NA NA TRBV15
TGTGCCAGCAGCGTGCAGGGGGGGAACACTGAAGCTTTCTTT CASSVQGGNTEAFF TRBJ1-1 TRBD1 NA TRBV13
TGTGCCAGCAGTGAATCAGGGCTCAATTCACCCCTCCACTTT CASSESGLNSPLHF TRBJ1-6 NA once TRBV6-1
TGTGCCAGCAGCACAGTGGAGGCCCGACCCTTCCAAGAGACCCAGTACTTC CASSTVEARPFQETQYF TRBJ2-5 NA NA TRBV7-8
TGCAGCGTTGCACGCGGATACACCGGGGAGCTGTTTTTT CSVARGYTGELFF TRBJ2-2 NA NA TRBV29-1
TGTGCCGGGGGATTTGACAGGGATTCCCCCTACGAGCAGTACTTC CAGGFDRDSPYEQYF TRBJ2-7 TRBD1 NA TRBV28
TGCGCCAGCAGCCAAGAAGCCAGGGTCCAAGAGACCCAGTACTTC CASSQEARVQETQYF TRBJ2-5 NA NA TRBV4-1
TGCAGCGTTATGGAGGCTGGACAGCCCCAGCATTTT CSVMEAGQPQHF TRBJ1-5 NA NA TRBV29-1
TGTGCCAGCAGTGGGACAGGGGCCACAGATACGCAGTATTTT CASSGTGATDTQYF TRBJ2-3 TRBD1 NA TRBV6-4
TGTGCCAGCAGTCCCTCGGGGGGCGAAATATACAATGAGCAGTTCTTC CASSPSGGEIYNEQFF TRBJ2-1 NA NA TRBV27
TGTGCCAGCAGTAGGGAGCAAACCACAGATACGCAGTATTTT CASSREQTTDTQYF TRBJ2-3 NA NA TRBV6-1
TGTGCCAGCAGTTACGGACAGGGAGGTCAGCCCCAGCATTTT CASSYGQGGQPQHF TRBJ1-5 TRBD1 NA TRBV6-6
TGTGCCAGCAGTGAGGACAGGGGGTGGGGAGAGACCCAGTACTTC CASSEDRGWGETQYF TRBJ2-5 TRBD1 once TRBV2
TGTGCCAGCAAACACAGGGAGCAGTTGGTGAACGAGCAGTACTTC CASKHREQLVNEQYF TRBJ2-7 NA NA TRBV2
TGTGCCAGCTCACCAATGGAGGTTAATTCACCCCTCCACTTT CASSPMEVNSPLHF TRBJ1-6 NA NA TRBV18
TGTGCCAGCAGCTTAGTCCCACAGGGAACTGAGGGAGATACGCAGTATTTT CASSLVPQGTEGDTQYF TRBJ2-3 NA NA TRBV11-3
TGTGCCAGCAGCACGGGGATGGGCAGTCCCAACTATGGCTACACCTTC CASSTGMGSPNYGYTF TRBJ1-2 NA few TRBV7-9
TGTGCCAGCAGCTTAGGGTGGCAGGCTGGAAACACCATATATTTT CASSLGWQAGNTIYF TRBJ1-3 NA NA TRBV7-2